Sequencing of this T cell receptor (beta chain) was carried out in a study of beta chain features in type 1 diabetes. Of the isolated RNA, all was reverse transcribed, and so the sequenced material was expressed TCRB transcripts. Clones were read by immunoSEQ multiplex PCR, and TCRdb kept only the in-frame ones, dropping some. In the table there are roughly 220,000 clones, 15% to 20% of which are singletons. Study results and limitations: Naive, central memory and Treg TCRB repertoires seemed to resemble each other more closely in patients than they did in healthy donors. All four CD4+ subsets from Type 1 diabetes patients carried moderately but significantly shorter TCRB CDR3s.

This clone was counted only a few times. The antigen remains undetermined. The CDR3 has 17 residues. Trimming shortened V by 0 bases and J by 0 bases, and 14 bases separated the two germline ends. CDR1 and CDR2 (germline): SGHDN, FVKESK. The V call is TRBV14, the J call TRBJ2-5; TRBD1 might be the D (6 bases). The clonotype originates from a man aged 30-40 years with type 1 diabetes. The sequencing input was naive CD4+ T cells from blood. CDR3 bases: TGTGCCAGCAGCCAAGATTTGGCCAGGGGATACCAAGAGACCCAGTACTTC. It yields the protein CASSQDLARGYQETQYF. The variable domain in full, completed from reference TRBV14 and TRBJ2-5, reads EAGVTQFPSHSVIEKGQTVTLRCDPISGHDNLYWYRRVMGKEIKFLLHFVKESKQDESGMPNNRFLAERTGGTYSTLKVQPAELEDSGVYFCASSQDLARGYQETQYFGPGTRLLVL.